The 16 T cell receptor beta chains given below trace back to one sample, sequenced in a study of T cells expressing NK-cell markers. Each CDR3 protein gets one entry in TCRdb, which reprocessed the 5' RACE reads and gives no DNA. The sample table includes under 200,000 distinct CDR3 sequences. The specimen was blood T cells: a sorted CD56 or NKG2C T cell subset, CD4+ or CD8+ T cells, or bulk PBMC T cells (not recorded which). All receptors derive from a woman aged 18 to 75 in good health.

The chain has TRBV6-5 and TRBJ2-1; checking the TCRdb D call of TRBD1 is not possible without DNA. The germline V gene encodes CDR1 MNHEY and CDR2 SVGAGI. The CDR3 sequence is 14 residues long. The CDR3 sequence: CASRQGGSYNEQFF.

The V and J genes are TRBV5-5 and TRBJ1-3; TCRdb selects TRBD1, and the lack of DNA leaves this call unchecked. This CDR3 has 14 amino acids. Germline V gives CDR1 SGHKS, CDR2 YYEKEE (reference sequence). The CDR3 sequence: CASSLTGVGNTIYF. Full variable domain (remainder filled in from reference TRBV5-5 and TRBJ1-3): DAGVTQSPTHLIKTRGQQVTLRCSPISGHKSVSWYQQVLGQGPQFIFQYYEKEERGRGNFPDRFSARQFPNYSSELNVNALLLGDSALYLCASSLTGVGNTIYFGEGSWLTVV.

This chain's CDR3 is CSVEEGTGGTYNEQFF. The chain has TRBV29-1 and TRBJ2-1; there is no DNA to check the TCRdb D call of TRBD1. The CDR3 runs to 16 residues. Germline assignment: CDR1 SQVTM and CDR2 ANQGSEA.

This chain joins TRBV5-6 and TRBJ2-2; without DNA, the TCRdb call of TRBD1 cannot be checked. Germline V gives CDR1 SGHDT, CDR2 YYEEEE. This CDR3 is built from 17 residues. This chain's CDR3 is CASSLSGQGAYTGELFF.

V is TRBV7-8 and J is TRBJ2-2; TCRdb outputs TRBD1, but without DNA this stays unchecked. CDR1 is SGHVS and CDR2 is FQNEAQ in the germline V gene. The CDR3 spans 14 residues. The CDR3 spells CANQQGAGTGELFF.

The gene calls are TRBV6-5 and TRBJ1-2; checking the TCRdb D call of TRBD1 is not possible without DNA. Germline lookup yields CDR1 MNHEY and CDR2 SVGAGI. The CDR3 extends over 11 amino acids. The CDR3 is CATRDSLGYTF.

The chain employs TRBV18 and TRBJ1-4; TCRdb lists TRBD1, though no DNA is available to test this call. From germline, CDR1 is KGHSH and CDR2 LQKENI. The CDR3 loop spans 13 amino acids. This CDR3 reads CASSPRGNEKLFF.

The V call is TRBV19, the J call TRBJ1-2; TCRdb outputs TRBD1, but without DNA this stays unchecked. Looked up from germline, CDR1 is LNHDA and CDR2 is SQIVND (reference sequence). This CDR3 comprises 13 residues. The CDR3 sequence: CASTQKGDYGYTF.

CDR3 in amino acids: CATSRPGTVSYNEQFF. The rearrangement joins TRBV15 to TRBJ2-1; the D gene TCRdb calls, TRBD1, cannot be checked with no DNA. CDR1 is LNHNV, CDR2 YYDKDF, per germline (reference sequence). The CDR3 spans 16 residues.

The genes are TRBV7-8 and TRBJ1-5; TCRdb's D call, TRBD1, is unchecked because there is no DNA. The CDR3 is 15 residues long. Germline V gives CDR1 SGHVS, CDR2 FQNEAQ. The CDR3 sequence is CASSLGDRGNQPQHF. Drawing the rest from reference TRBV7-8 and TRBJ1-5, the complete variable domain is GAGVSQSPRYKVAKRGQDVALRCDPISGHVSLFWYQQALGQGPEFLTYFQNEAQLDKSGLPSDRFFAERPEGSVSTLKIQRTQQEDSAVYLCASSLGDRGNQPQHFGDGTRLSIL.

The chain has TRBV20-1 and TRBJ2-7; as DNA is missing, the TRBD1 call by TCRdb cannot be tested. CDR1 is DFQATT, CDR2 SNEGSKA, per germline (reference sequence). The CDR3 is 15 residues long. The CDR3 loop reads CSAVYRGTGAYEQYF.

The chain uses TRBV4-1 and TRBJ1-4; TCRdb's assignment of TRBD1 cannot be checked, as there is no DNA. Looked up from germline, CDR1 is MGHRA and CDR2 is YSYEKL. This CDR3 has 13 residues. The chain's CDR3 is CASALDRNEKLFF.

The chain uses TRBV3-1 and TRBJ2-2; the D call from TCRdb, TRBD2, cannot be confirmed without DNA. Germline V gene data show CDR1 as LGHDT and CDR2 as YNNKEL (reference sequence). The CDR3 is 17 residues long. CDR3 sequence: CASSQILAGSRTGELFF.

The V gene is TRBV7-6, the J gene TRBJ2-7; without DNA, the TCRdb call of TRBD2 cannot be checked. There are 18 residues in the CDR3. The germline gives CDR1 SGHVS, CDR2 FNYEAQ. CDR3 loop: CASSLRGLAGGPTYEQYF.

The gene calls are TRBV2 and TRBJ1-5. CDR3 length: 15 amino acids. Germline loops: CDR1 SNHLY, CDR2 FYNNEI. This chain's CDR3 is CASSEAPPLYQPQHF.

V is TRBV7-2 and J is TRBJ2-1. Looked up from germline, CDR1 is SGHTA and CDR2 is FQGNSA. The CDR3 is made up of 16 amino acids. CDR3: CASSLAGSSSYNEQFF.